This is a list of T cell receptor beta chains from one sample in a study of CD8+ T cells in alopecia areata. Produced via immunoSEQ multiplex PCR; TCRdb's table is partial and in-frame only. The sample carries more than 100,000 clones, around 60% recorded once. The input for sequencing was CD4+ T cells sorted from blood, taken at week 0. Receptors originate from a human donor with alopecia areata. Each CDR3 is given with its conserved first and last residue. The D gene is left open where the match is weak. Clone size is stated in some rows and not others, as once, few, many or a class when expanded.

v_call	d_call	clone_size	j_call	cdr3_aa	cdr3_nt
TRBV5-1	-	few	TRBJ1-1	CASSLGTTEAFF	TGCGCCAGCAGCTTGGGTACCACTGAAGCTTTCTTT
TRBV5-4	-	-	TRBJ1-2	CASSFGGLYGYTF	TGTGCCAGCAGCTTTGGCGGACTATATGGCTACACCTTC
TRBV5-1	TRBD1	-	TRBJ2-5	CASSLDRGRETQYF	TGCGCCAGCAGCTTGGACAGGGGTAGGGAGACCCAGTACTTC
TRBV10-3	-	-	TRBJ1-6	CAIAESNSPLHF	TGTGCCATCGCAGAGAGTAATTCACCCCTCCACTTT
TRBV5-1	TRBD1	-	TRBJ2-7	CASSDGTASYEQYF	TGCGCCAGCAGCGACGGGACAGCTTCCTACGAGCAGTACTTC
TRBV5-1	TRBD2	-	TRBJ2-5	CASSEGLAGFETQYF	TGCGCCAGCAGCGAGGGACTAGCGGGGTTCGAGACCCAGTACTTC
TRBV7-3	-	-	TRBJ2-3	CASSHGTDTQYF	TGTGCCAGCAGCCACGGGACAGATACGCAGTATTTT
TRBV27	TRBD2	-	TRBJ2-3	CASSFRAGDWADTQYF	TGTGCCAGCAGTTTCAGAGCGGGAGATTGGGCAGATACGCAGTATTTT
TRBV10-3	-	few	TRBJ1-1	CAIRRLGQPNTEAFF	TGTGCCATCCGGCGACTTGGACAGCCGAACACTGAAGCTTTCTTT
TRBV27	-	-	TRBJ2-7	CASTSGDFLSEQYF	TGTGCCAGCACCTCGGGGGACTTCCTCTCCGAGCAGTACTTC
TRBV7-2	-	-	TRBJ2-7	CASSLAFTNSYEQYF	TGTGCCAGCAGCTTAGCCTTTACCAACTCCTACGAGCAGTACTTC
TRBV23-1	-	-	TRBJ1-3	CAGGTRVGNTIYF	TGCGCCGGGGGGACGCGGGTTGGAAACACCATATATTTT
TRBV2	-	-	TRBJ2-5	CASSEVEITKETQYF	TGTGCCAGCAGTGAGGTGGAAATCACAAAAGAGACCCAGTACTTC
TRBV5-4	-	-	TRBJ1-1	CASSSRGAGNTEAFF	TGTGCCAGCAGCTCTCGGGGGGCGGGGAACACTGAAGCTTTCTTT
TRBV30	TRBD1	-	TRBJ1-2	CACGQGANLGTF	TGTGCCTGCGGACAGGGGGCGAACTTAGGCACCTTC
TRBV19	-	few	TRBJ1-2	CASQKTNNYGYTF	TGTGCCAGTCAGAAGACAAACAACTATGGCTACACCTTC
TRBV10-3	-	many	TRBJ2-1	CAIRYSDIYNEQFF	TGTGCCATCAGATACTCGGACATTTACAATGAGCAGTTCTTC
TRBV11-1	TRBD2	-	TRBJ2-3	CASSLGLAEDTDTQYF	TGTGCCAGCAGCCTGGGACTAGCGGAGGATACAGATACGCAGTATTTT
TRBV18	-	-	TRBJ1-4	CASSPPVATNEKLFF	TGTGCCAGCTCACCGCCTGTAGCAACTAATGAAAAACTGTTTTTT
TRBV7-3	-	-	TRBJ2-2	CASSATPVGNTGELFF	TGTGCCAGCAGCGCCACCCCCGTCGGGAACACCGGGGAGCTGTTTTTT
TRBV5-1	TRBD2	-	TRBJ2-1	CASSPGTSGEQFF	TGCGCCAGCAGCCCCGGGACTAGCGGTGAGCAGTTCTTC
TRBV19	TRBD1	few	TRBJ1-1	CASTVTGGVNTEAFF	TGTGCCAGTACCGTGACAGGGGGTGTGAACACTGAAGCTTTCTTT
TRBV25-1	TRBD1	few	TRBJ1-2	CASSDDRAYGYTF	TGTGCCAGCAGTGACGACAGGGCCTATGGCTACACCTTC
TRBV10-3	-	few	TRBJ2-5	CAISRQPQETQYF	TGTGCCATCAGTCGACAGCCCCAAGAGACCCAGTACTTC
TRBV15	-	-	TRBJ2-5	CATSRARGLYETQYF	TGTGCCACCAGCAGAGCACGGGGATTGTACGAGACCCAGTACTTC
TRBV6-6	-	-	TRBJ2-3	CASSTAGLGDTQYF	TGTGCCAGCAGTACCGCCGGCCTAGGGGATACGCAGTATTTT
TRBV30	-	-	TRBJ2-6	CAWSVGDSGGANVLTF	TGTGCCTGGAGTGTAGGGGATTCAGGTGGGGCCAACGTCCTGACTTTC
TRBV29-1	-	-	TRBJ1-1	CSVEVRGWNTEAFF	TGCAGCGTTGAAGTCAGGGGCTGGAACACTGAAGCTTTCTTT
TRBV4-2	TRBD1	-	TRBJ2-7	CASSQGGTDAYEQYF	TGTGCCAGCAGCCAAGGGGGGACAGACGCGTACGAGCAGTACTTC
TRBV28	-	few	TRBJ2-7	CASRRQGLSYEQYF	TGTGCCAGCAGGCGACAAGGCCTATCCTACGAGCAGTACTTC
TRBV5-4	TRBD1	few	TRBJ1-1	CASSWTGGGEAFF	TGTGCCAGCAGCTGGACAGGCGGCGGTGAAGCTTTCTTT
TRBV19	-	-	TRBJ1-5	CASSMADSGNQPQHF	TGTGCCAGTAGTATGGCGGATTCTGGCAATCAGCCCCAGCATTTT
TRBV7-2	TRBD2	-	TRBJ2-7	CASSLVGTSGPRGEQYF	TGTGCCAGCAGCTTAGTAGGGACTAGCGGCCCTCGGGGTGAGCAGTACTTC
TRBV15	-	-	TRBJ2-5	CATSRDRLKETQYF	TGTGCCACCAGCAGAGATCGGCTAAAAGAGACCCAGTACTTC
TRBV9	-	-	TRBJ1-1	CASSGEPGLDLVEAFF	TGTGCCAGCAGCGGGGAACCGGGACTGGACCTCGTGGAAGCTTTCTTT
TRBV2	-	-	TRBJ2-3	CATTGRGADTQYF	TGTGCCACGACCGGCAGGGGAGCAGATACGCAGTATTTT
TRBV7-2	-	few	TRBJ1-1	CASTGRGTEAFF	TGTGCCAGCACAGGGCGGGGCACTGAAGCTTTCTTT
TRBV5-1	TRBD1	-	TRBJ1-2	CASSLAAGGHGYTF	TGCGCCAGCAGCTTGGCCGCAGGGGGCCATGGCTACACCTTC
TRBV7-2	TRBD1	few	TRBJ1-1	CASSFTRGLDTEAFF	TGTGCCAGCAGCTTCACCAGGGGGCTGGACACTGAAGCTTTCTTT
TRBV5-4	-	-	TRBJ2-5	CASSLAGTRSEETQYF	TGTGCCAGCAGCTTGGCCGGAACAAGATCCGAAGAGACCCAGTACTTC
TRBV4-1	TRBD2	few	TRBJ2-1	CASSQDRTPRGLAGGSGDEQFF	TGCGCCAGCAGCCAAGATCGGACCCCCCGTGGACTAGCGGGGGGGAGCGGCGATGAGCAGTTCTTC
TRBV7-9	TRBD2	-	TRBJ2-3	CASDTSGAADTQYF	TGTGCCAGCGACACTAGCGGGGCCGCAGATACGCAGTATTTT
TRBV4-3	-	-	TRBJ1-5	CASSQDLLGYQPQHF	TGCGCCAGCAGCCAAGATTTGTTGGGGTATCAGCCCCAGCATTTT
TRBV5-5	TRBD1	few	TRBJ2-7	CASSYGQGPYEQYF	TGTGCCAGCAGCTACGGACAGGGACCCTACGAGCAGTACTTC
TRBV5-1	TRBD2	-	TRBJ2-5	CASSTRGGSSGEQYF	TGCGCCAGCAGCACCCGAGGCGGGAGCTCGGGGGAGCAGTACTTC
TRBV7-9	-	few	TRBJ2-7	CASSLGQYEQYF	TGTGCCAGCAGCTTAGGTCAGTACGAGCAGTACTTC
TRBV5-4	TRBD1	-	TRBJ2-7	CASSLGQEDEQYF	TGTGCCAGCAGCCTGGGACAGGAAGACGAGCAGTACTTC
TRBV6-1	TRBD1	-	TRBJ2-1	CASSEGTGGRDEQFF	TGTGCCAGCAGTGAAGGGACAGGGGGGAGGGATGAGCAGTTCTTC
TRBV2	TRBD1	once	TRBJ2-1	CASSYRGSSYNEQFF	TGTGCCAGCAGTTACAGGGGCAGCTCCTACAATGAGCAGTTCTTC
TRBV7-2	TRBD1	-	TRBJ1-3	CASSPQGDGGNTIYF	TGTGCCAGCAGCCCTCAGGGGGATGGTGGAAACACCATATATTTT
TRBV7-9	-	few	TRBJ2-5	CASSLVLGFSETQYF	TGTGCCAGCAGCTTAGTACTAGGGTTCTCAGAGACCCAGTACTTC
TRBV7-9	TRBD1	-	TRBJ1-1	CASSPGQGEAFF	TGTGCCAGCAGCCCTGGACAGGGCGAAGCTTTCTTT
TRBV7-2	TRBD1	-	TRBJ1-4	CASSWTRGNEKLFF	TGTGCCAGCAGCTGGACCAGGGGGAACGAAAAACTGTTTTTT
TRBV5-4	-	-	TRBJ2-2	CASSLGSSLNTGELFF	TGTGCCAGCAGCTTGGGCTCGTCACTGAACACCGGGGAGCTGTTTTTT
TRBV11-2	-	-	TRBJ2-7	CASSLGGTYEQYF	TGTGCCAGCAGCTTAGGAGGGACCTACGAGCAGTACTTC
TRBV7-2	TRBD2	-	TRBJ2-2	CASSSPGSEAGMIGELFF	TGTGCCAGCAGCTCGCCTGGGAGCGAAGCGGGGATGATCGGGGAGCTGTTTTTT
TRBV2	TRBD2	-	TRBJ2-5	CASRTSGVRETQYF	TGTGCCAGCAGGACTAGCGGGGTTCGTGAGACCCAGTACTTC